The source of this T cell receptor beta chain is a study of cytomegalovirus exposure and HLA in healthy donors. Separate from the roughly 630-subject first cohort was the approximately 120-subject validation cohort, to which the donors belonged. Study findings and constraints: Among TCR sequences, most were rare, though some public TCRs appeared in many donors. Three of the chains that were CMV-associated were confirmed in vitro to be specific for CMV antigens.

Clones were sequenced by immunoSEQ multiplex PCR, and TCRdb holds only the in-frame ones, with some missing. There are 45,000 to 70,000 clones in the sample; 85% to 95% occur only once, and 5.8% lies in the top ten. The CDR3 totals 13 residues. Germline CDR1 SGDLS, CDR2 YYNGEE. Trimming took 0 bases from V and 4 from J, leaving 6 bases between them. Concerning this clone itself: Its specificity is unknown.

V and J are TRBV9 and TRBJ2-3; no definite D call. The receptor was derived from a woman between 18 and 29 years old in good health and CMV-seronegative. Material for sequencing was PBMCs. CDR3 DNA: TGTGCCAGCAGCGTAGGCGGAGCAGATACGCAGTATTTT. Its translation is CASSVGGADTQYF.